This TCR beta chain was sequenced in a study of OX40 agonist ivuxolimab in advanced cancers. Study overall: Aged 23 to 79 with a mean of around 60 years, they were around 79% male. Participants could have had prior anti-PD-1, anti-PD-L1 or anti-CTLA-4 therapy, and approximately 37% had some. Study-level findings and limits: Partial responders receiving 0.1-3.0 mg/kg showed among the lowest clonal expansion.

Turning to this clone: Its antigen remains unidentified.

Germline CDR1 and CDR2: SQVTM and ANQGSEA. V lost 6 bases to trimming and J lost 0 bases; unmatched junction nucleotides: 8. The CDR3 runs to 15 residues. Researchers took blood at baseline, on cycle 4 day 1, and on cycle 7 day 1. The repertoire was sequenced with immunoSEQ multiplex PCR; TCRdb's copy has only in-frame clones and lacks some. The data show approximately 26,000 clones, around 85% seen once. The starting material was CD4+ or CD8+ T cells sorted from blood, obtained in a trial of the OX40 agonist ivuxolimab. The clonotype was recovered from an adult with an advanced solid tumor such as melanoma, head and neck, liver or kidney cancer. The chain has TRBV29-1 and TRBJ2-1, with TRBD1 matching over 7 bases. CDR3 region: CSVDSNRGSYNEQFF. CDR3 sequence (DNA): TGCAGCGTCGACTCAAACAGGGGCTCCTACAATGAGCAGTTCTTC.